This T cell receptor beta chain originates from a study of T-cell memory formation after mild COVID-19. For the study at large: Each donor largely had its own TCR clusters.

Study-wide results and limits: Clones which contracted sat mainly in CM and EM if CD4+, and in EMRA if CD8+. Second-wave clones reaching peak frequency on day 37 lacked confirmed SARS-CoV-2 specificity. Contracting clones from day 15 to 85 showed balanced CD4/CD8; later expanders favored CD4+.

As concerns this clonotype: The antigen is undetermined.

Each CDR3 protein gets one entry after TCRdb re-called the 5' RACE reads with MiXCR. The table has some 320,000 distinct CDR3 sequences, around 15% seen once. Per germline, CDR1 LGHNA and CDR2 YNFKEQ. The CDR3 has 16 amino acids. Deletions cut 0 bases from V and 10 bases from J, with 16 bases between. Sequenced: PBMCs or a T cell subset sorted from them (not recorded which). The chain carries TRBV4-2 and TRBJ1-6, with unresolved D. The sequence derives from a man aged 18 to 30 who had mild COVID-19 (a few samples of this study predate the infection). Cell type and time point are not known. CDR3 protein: CASSQEDGSTQSPLHF. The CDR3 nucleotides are TGTGCCAGCAGCCAAGAGGACGGGTCGACCCAGTCACCCCTCCACTTT.